These T cell receptor beta chains were read from a single sample in a study of CD8+CD57+ T cells in acquired aplastic anemia. Using its own MiXCR run on the reads, TCRdb lists one record per CDR3 protein. The data contain approximately 160,000 distinct CDR3 sequences, approximately 44% of them singletons. Sequencing was done on a sample of sorted CD4+, CD8+, or CD8+CD57+ T cells (not recorded which) from PBMCs. The receptors were sampled from a human donor with aplastic anemia. Both conserved end residues are part of each CDR3. Not all rows give a size; the values are once, few, many and, for expanded clones, a class.

abundance	v_gene	j_gene	CDR3aa
.	TRBV5-1	TRBJ2-2	CASSLAGRDTGELFF
.	TRBV20-1	TRBJ1-1	CSARIEMNTEAFF
.	TRBV27	TRBJ1-2	CASSLGSGRRGYTF
few	TRBV29-1	TRBJ1-2	CSVEGQLRYGYTF
many	TRBV12-3/TRBV12-4	TRBJ1-2	CASTSGAGYTF
.	TRBV5-1	TRBJ1-1	CASSQDTGPATEAFF
many	TRBV29-1	TRBJ1-2	CSVTGTGAQSLYGYTF
.	TRBV2	TRBJ2-1	CASSEIAGLPNEQFF
.	TRBV25-1	TRBJ1-3	CATSENSGNTIYF
.	TRBV2	TRBJ1-2	CASTLTGVSYGYTF
once	TRBV29-1	TRBJ1-2	CSVPKGGSNYGYTF
.	TRBV20-1	TRBJ1-5	CSAGPGDGAQPQHF
many	TRBV6-1	TRBJ1-2	CASRVGVGPYGYTF
.	TRBV24-1	TRBJ1-5	CATSDWGQPNQPQHF
many	TRBV4-3	TRBJ2-2	CASSPNDRNTGELFF
many	TRBV19	TRBJ1-3	CASSITGNTIYF
once	TRBV19	TRBJ2-2	CASSEGTGGESGELFF
.	TRBV6-1	TRBJ1-2	CASSEYGRRNYGYTF
.	TRBV20-1	TRBJ2-3	CSATRQGTQYF
many	TRBV2	TRBJ1-5	CASSGTDSNQPQHF
few	TRBV4-2	TRBJ2-1	CASSSRGRLANVSSYNEQFF
once	TRBV11-2	TRBJ2-3	CASSPSPRGNTDTQYF
.	TRBV10-3	TRBJ2-5	CASRGRAYREPQETQYF
many	TRBV25-1	TRBJ2-1	CATGQLAGYNEQFF
many	TRBV11-2	TRBJ2-1	CASSKDGRYNEQFF
.	TRBV12-3/TRBV12-4	TRBJ2-1	CACVGGASYNEQFF
.	TRBV19	TRBJ1-1	CASSLRGGRNTEAFF
.	TRBV5-1	TRBJ2-1	CASSYTGDTYNEQFF
few	TRBV5-6	TRBJ2-3	CACSNRLGAGDTQYF
many	TRBV29-1	TRBJ1-2	CSVEALGQGDNYGYTF
many	TRBV7-9	TRBJ2-3	CASSLVRHTDTQYF
many	TRBV13	TRBJ2-5	CASSPRDRGYKTQYF
many	TRBV2	TRBJ1-2	CASSSKSTGSGYTF
.	TRBV19	TRBJ1-2	CASSPLMGREDYGYTF
few	TRBV6-5	TRBJ1-2	CASSSRDRGFDGYTF
.	TRBV29-1	TRBJ1-1	CSVRRRGHTKAFF
few	TRBV4-3	TRBJ1-2	CASSQAEGGQGASGYTF
few	TRBV10-3	TRBJ2-7	CAISEGGSSYEQYF
.	TRBV2	TRBJ1-2	CASTPPDRAVDGYTF
many	TRBV7-2	TRBJ2-2	CASSPGNTGELFF
.	TRBV2	TRBJ2-1	CASSVRRYNEQFF
.	TRBV10-3	TRBJ1-5	CAISERDNQPQHF
.	TRBV29-1	TRBJ2-3	CSVLTTTGFSTDTQYF
.	TRBV4-3	TRBJ1-6	CASSQLTESSYSPPLHF
many	TRBV24-1	TRBJ1-1	CATSDGQGSEAFF
many	TRBV20-1	TRBJ2-5	CSAIDRVETQYF
once	TRBV20-1	TRBJ1-5	CSAGQLFLKGLNQPQHF
few	TRBV19	TRBJ1-4	CASSLGGADGKLFF
.	TRBV6-2/TRBV6-3	TRBJ1-1	CASSYRPLNTEAFF
.	TRBV2	TRBJ1-6	CASSEGPSSYNSPLHF
many	TRBV7-2	TRBJ2-5	CASSSAEETQYF
few	TRBV20-1	TRBJ2-5	CSARGAGKETQYF
many	TRBV10-3	TRBJ2-1	CAIKPSGGRSSYNEQFF
.	TRBV12-3/TRBV12-4	TRBJ1-3	CASSNRDRNTIYF
many	TRBV7-2	TRBJ1-5	CASSSGGGGGRPQHF
.	TRBV27	TRBJ1-2	CASRPPGGSDYTF
many	TRBV9	TRBJ2-7	CASSVTGTSGYEQYF